This entry lists 2 T cell receptor beta chains sequenced from one sample in a study of CD8 T cells in Susac syndrome. RNA in amounts of roughly 0.45 to 1 ug was reverse transcribed with random hexamers. TCRdb called the immunoSEQ multiplex PCR reads again in MiXCR, with one record for every CDR3 protein. There are approximately 210,000 distinct CDR3 sequences in the sample; approximately 94% occur only once, and about 0.14% lies in the top ten. The sample consisted of CD4+ T cells from PBMCs. These receptors were collected from a human donor with Susac syndrome.

This rearrangement joins TRBV7-2 to TRBJ1-5, with D uncertain. CDR1 SGHTA and CDR2 FQGNSA come from the germline V gene. V lost 3 bases and J 6 bases, leaving 9 bases between the germline ends. The length of the CDR3 is 13 residues. The CDR3, as DNA: TGTGCCAGCAGCTTTCGCAGAGGTCAGCCCCAGCATTTT. Amino acids: CASSFRRGQPQHF.

J is TRBJ2-2 and V is TRBV12-3 or TRBV12-4; D is ambiguous. The CDR3 totals 14 residues. V was cut by 2 bases and J by 4 bases, with 8 bases left in between. The chain's CDR3 is CASSLRRGTGELFF. CDR3 nucleotide sequence: TGTGCCAGCAGTTTAAGGCGAGGCACCGGGGAGCTGTTTTTT.